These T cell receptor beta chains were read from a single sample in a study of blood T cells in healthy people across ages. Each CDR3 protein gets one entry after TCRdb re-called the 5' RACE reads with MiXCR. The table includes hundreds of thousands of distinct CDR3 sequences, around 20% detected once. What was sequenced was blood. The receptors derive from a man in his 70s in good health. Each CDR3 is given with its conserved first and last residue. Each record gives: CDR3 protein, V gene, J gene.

CASSLGSDFVNYEQYF,TRBV7-9,-
CATRAGVTNEQFF,TRBV10-3,TRBJ2-1
CASSPIPREVQETQYF,TRBV5-8,TRBJ2-5
CASSPRTARSITEAFF,TRBV3-1,TRBJ1-1
CASSFLSGAGAGELFF,TRBV27,TRBJ2-2
CASSGRSYNSPLHF,TRBV6-1,TRBJ1-6
CASSLGDKDGTQYF,TRBV5-1,TRBJ2-5
CSARDSRPTGYGYTF,TRBV20-1,TRBJ1-2
CSARDWTVGDIQYF,TRBV20-1,TRBJ2-4
CASSKDRVNTGELFF,TRBV2,TRBJ2-2
CASKKGAGGSYNEQFF,TRBV7-2,TRBJ2-1
CASNAPGQGTTEAFF,TRBV4-1,TRBJ1-1
CASSPRQAFQPQHF,TRBV7-2,TRBJ1-5
CASSQIGDQPQHF,TRBV3-1,TRBJ1-5
CSVRDLNTGELFF,TRBV29-1,TRBJ2-2
CASSVAPLTGVPNEQFF,TRBV9,TRBJ2-1
CASRQGSNTGELFF,TRBV6-5,TRBJ2-2
CASSQDLGGTGELFF,TRBV4-1,TRBJ2-2
CATSRVLPGGATNEKLFF,TRBV15,TRBJ1-4
CASSPPGGGHYNSPLHF,TRBV3-1,TRBJ1-6
CASSLVEGAQFF,TRBV11-3,-
CASRKSGTSGGGEQFF,TRBV6-2/TRBV6-3,TRBJ2-1
CASRNLRGGETQYF,TRBV5-1,TRBJ2-5
CASGDRVMETQYF,TRBV7-9,-
CSAREGQGRSPLHF,TRBV20-1,TRBJ1-6
CASSQGAGSYF,TRBV3-1,TRBJ2-7
CASSLSYSSGNTIYF,TRBV7-2,TRBJ1-3
CASTTGGAETQYF,TRBV7-9,-
CASSLAGWVNEQFF,TRBV5-1,-
CASSWTGAGDQPQHF,TRBV7-9,TRBJ1-5
CSVDWRNTDTQYF,TRBV29-1,TRBJ2-3
CATGQGGSANTEAFF,TRBV10-3,TRBJ1-1
CSAREGGNEQFF,TRBV20-1,-
CSARSLAENIQYF,TRBV29-1,TRBJ2-4
CSVKGGSVNEQFF,TRBV20-1,TRBJ2-1
CASSAGTSQFF,TRBV10-1,-
CASSVRDSAGDEQFF,TRBV9,TRBJ2-1
CASSPSQTSGSRGGELFF,TRBV4-3,TRBJ2-2
CASTRGGLQDTQYF,TRBV3-1,TRBJ2-3
CASSVAVTDTQYF,TRBV9,TRBJ2-3
CASSPQTGKGCEQYF,TRBV7-2,TRBJ2-7
CSVVDTGNTEAFF,TRBV29-1,TRBJ1-1
CSELVTSGRNEQFF,TRBV20-1,-
CASSSSSGGSRELFF,TRBV7-6,TRBJ2-2
CASSTSTGELFF,TRBV11-2,TRBJ2-2
CSAPNPGDRGTLEQYF,TRBV20-1,TRBJ2-7
CASRAGQDSPLHF,TRBV12-3/TRBV12-4,TRBJ1-6
CASSSSGSGDTQCF,TRBV7-9,TRBJ2-3
CASSQTRDSPTQQYF,TRBV3-1,TRBJ2-7